These T cell receptor beta chains were read from a single sample in a study of radiation and T cells in renal cell carcinoma. Sequencing used immunoSEQ multiplex PCR; TCRdb keeps in-frame clones, though not all of them. The sample has around 140,000 clones, about 86% seen once. The source was blood, collected from a patient whose treatment included radiotherapy and nephrectomy. These receptors were obtained from a woman in her fifties or sixties with renal cell carcinoma. Both conserved end residues are part of each CDR3. D genes are given only for firm matches. Part of the rows lack a size; the others show once, few, many or a class for expanded clones.

NA	TRBV5-4	NA	TRBJ1-2	CASSLVGPGGYTF	TGTGCCAGCAGCTTGGTGGGTCCAGGCGGCTACACCTTC
TRBD2	TRBV30	NA	TRBJ2-1	CAWSTSGVYNEQFF	TGTGCCTGGAGCACTAGCGGGGTCTACAATGAGCAGTTCTTC
NA	TRBV7-2	NA	TRBJ1-3	CASSLESGNTIYF	TGTGCCAGCAGCTTAGAGTCTGGAAACACCATATATTTT
TRBD1	TRBV5-1	NA	TRBJ1-1	CASSDGDRNTEAFF	TGCGCCAGCAGCGACGGGGACAGGAACACTGAAGCTTTCTTT
TRBD1	TRBV10-3	NA	TRBJ1-6	CAIRTTGDHSPLHF	TGTGCCATCAGGACAACAGGGGATCATTCACCCCTCCACTTT
NA	TRBV5-4	NA	TRBJ2-7	CASSLVPNAYEQYF	TGTGCCAGCAGCTTGGTGCCGAACGCCTACGAGCAGTACTTC
TRBD2	TRBV9	NA	TRBJ2-7	CASSPTSGGSYEQYF	TGTGCCAGCAGCCCGACTAGCGGGGGGTCCTACGAGCAGTACTTC
NA	TRBV7-9	NA	TRBJ2-3	CASSFQLSGTDTQYF	TGTGCCAGCAGCTTCCAGCTGAGCGGCACAGATACGCAGTATTTT
NA	TRBV2	once	TRBJ1-3	CASSGGRLSGNTIYF	TGTGCCAGCAGTGGTGGTAGACTCTCTGGAAACACCATATATTTT
NA	TRBV18	NA	TRBJ2-1	CASSPQGLERLSYNEQFF	TGTGCCAGCTCACCACAGGGGCTCGAGAGGCTCTCCTACAATGAGCAGTTCTTC
NA	TRBV5-1	NA	TRBJ2-6	CASSLVSGANVLTF	TGCGCCAGCAGCTTGGTCTCTGGGGCCAACGTCCTGACTTTC
NA	TRBV10-3	once	TRBJ2-7	CAISETSRYEQYF	TGTGCCATCAGTGAAACTTCCCGTTACGAGCAGTACTTC
NA	TRBV5-1	NA	TRBJ1-6	CASSLDRDSPLHF	TGCGCCAGCAGCTTGGACAGGGATTCACCCCTCCACTTT
NA	TRBV9	NA	TRBJ1-3	CASSGLQPEFPNTIYF	TGTGCCAGCAGCGGTCTGCAGCCCGAGTTTCCAAACACCATATATTTT
NA	TRBV14	NA	TRBJ2-3	CASSQHGGTSTDTQYF	TGTGCCAGCAGCCAACATGGGGGAACTAGCACAGATACGCAGTATTTT
NA	TRBV5-1	once	TRBJ1-6	CASSFGQGGNSPLHF	TGCGCCAGCAGTTTTGGGCAGGGAGGCAATTCACCCCTCCACTTT
TRBD1	TRBV19	NA	TRBJ2-1	CASSIAGTVYNEQFF	TGTGCCAGTAGTATAGCCGGGACAGTCTACAATGAGCAGTTCTTC
NA	TRBV5-6	NA	TRBJ1-2	CASSYEGRGYGYTF	TGTGCCAGCAGCTACGAGGGCCGCGGCTATGGCTACACCTTC
NA	TRBV5-5	NA	TRBJ2-1	CASSTTGSHEFF	TGTGCCAGCAGCACGACTGGCAGCCACGAGTTCTTC
NA	TRBV9	NA	TRBJ1-1	CASSGVGSTGTEAFF	TGTGCCAGCAGCGGAGTCGGGAGCACAGGGACTGAAGCTTTCTTT
NA	TRBV5-1	NA	TRBJ2-5	CASSSDLQETQYF	TGCGCCAGCAGCTCCGACTTACAAGAGACCCAGTACTTC
NA	TRBV27	NA	TRBJ2-1	CASSLRLANEQFF	TGTGCCAGCAGTTTGAGGCTAGCTAATGAGCAGTTCTTC
NA	TRBV6-6	NA	TRBJ1-6	CASSYSWQGNSPLHF	TGTGCCAGCAGTTACTCTTGGCAGGGCAATTCACCCCTCCACTTT
NA	TRBV19	once	TRBJ2-4	CPNRFQYF	TGTCCTAACAGATTTCAGTACTTC
TRBD1	TRBV5-6	NA	TRBJ2-1	CASSLVGTGWINEQFF	TGTGCCAGCAGCTTGGTTGGGACAGGATGGATCAATGAGCAGTTCTTC
NA	TRBV6-5	NA	TRBJ2-7	CASSYTTGQSSYEQYF	TGTGCCAGCAGTTACACGACAGGCCAGAGCTCCTACGAGCAGTACTTC
NA	TRBV5-8	NA	TRBJ2-1	CASSFRNEQFF	TGTGCCAGCAGCTTTCGAAATGAGCAGTTCTTC
TRBD2	TRBV7-9	NA	TRBJ2-2	CASSYPGRGTGELFF	TGTGCCAGCAGCTATCCAGGGAGGGGCACCGGGGAGCTGTTTTTT
NA	TRBV5-4	NA	TRBJ2-7	CASSSTYFGQYF	TGTGCCAGCAGTTCGACATATTTCGGGCAGTACTTC
NA	TRBV5-6	NA	TRBJ2-6	CASSFGLGAGANVLTF	TGTGCCAGCAGCTTTGGGCTGGGGGCTGGGGCCAACGTCCTGACTTTC
TRBD1	TRBV25-1	once	TRBJ2-7	CASSEVGQGTYEQYF	TGTGCCAGCAGTGAAGTTGGACAGGGAACCTACGAGCAGTACTTC
TRBD1	TRBV28	NA	TRBJ1-5	CASSAGTGGYQPQHF	TGTGCCAGCAGTGCCGGGACAGGGGGCTATCAGCCCCAGCATTTT
NA	TRBV6-6	NA	TRBJ2-5	CASGQGQETQYF	TGTGCCAGCGGGCAGGGGCAAGAGACCCAGTACTTC
NA	TRBV7-9	NA	TRBJ2-3	CASSLRTDTQYF	TGTGCCAGCAGCTTGCGGACAGATACGCAGTATTTT
TRBD2	TRBV11-2	NA	TRBJ2-1	CASSSDELAGGINEQFF	TGTGCCAGCAGCTCCGATGAGCTAGCGGGAGGGATAAATGAGCAGTTCTTC
NA	TRBV19	once	TRBJ2-1	CASQGLGRGYSENEQFF	TGTGCCAGCCAGGGGCTAGGACGAGGCTATAGTGAAAATGAGCAGTTCTTC
NA	TRBV4-3	NA	TRBJ1-4	CASSQDGKGTFEKLFF	TGCGCCAGCAGCCAAGATGGGAAGGGAACTTTTGAAAAACTGTTTTTT
NA	TRBV5-1	NA	TRBJ2-1	CASSSLGLGPYNEQFF	TGCGCCAGCAGCTCCCTGGGGCTTGGCCCTTACAATGAGCAGTTCTTC
NA	TRBV5-8	once	TRBJ1-1	CASSFGRNTEAFF	TGTGCCAGCAGCTTCGGGCGCAACACTGAAGCTTTCTTT
TRBD1	TRBV11-2	NA	TRBJ2-5	CASSRGQGQETQYF	TGTGCCAGCAGCCGCGGACAGGGCCAAGAGACCCAGTACTTC
NA	TRBV18	few	TRBJ1-1	CASSNLVGTEAFF	TGTGCCAGCTCAAATTTGGTGGGCACTGAAGCTTTCTTT
NA	TRBV10-3	NA	TRBJ1-1	CAISEPNPGTKNTEAFF	TGTGCCATCAGTGAGCCAAATCCCGGGACAAAAAACACTGAAGCTTTCTTT
NA	TRBV9	NA	TRBJ1-5	CASSVGRGSNQPQHF	TGTGCCAGCAGCGTAGGGCGGGGCAGCAATCAGCCCCAGCATTTT
NA	TRBV7-3	NA	TRBJ1-1	CASSLSGGNPEAFF	TGTGCCAGCAGCTTAAGTGGTGGGAACCCTGAAGCTTTCTTT
NA	TRBV7-2	NA	TRBJ1-5	CASSFSGVGPQHF	TGTGCCAGCAGCTTTTCAGGGGTAGGGCCCCAGCATTTT
TRBD2	TRBV5-8	NA	TRBJ2-3	CASSPGLVEADTQYF	TGTGCCAGCAGCCCGGGACTAGTCGAGGCAGATACGCAGTATTTT
TRBD2	TRBV19	NA	TRBJ2-5	CASSIGGGGGETQYF	TGTGCCAGTAGTATAGGGGGCGGGGGAGGAGAGACCCAGTACTTC
NA	TRBV5-4	NA	TRBJ2-5	CASSLGIIQETQYF	TGTGCCAGCAGCCTTGGGATTATTCAAGAGACCCAGTACTTC
NA	TRBV5-1	NA	TRBJ1-4	CASSFGTGRDEKLFF	TGCGCCAGCAGCTTTGGAACGGGGCGGGATGAAAAACTGTTTTTT
TRBD1	TRBV19	NA	TRBJ1-5	CASREDRAGNQPQHF	TGTGCCAGTAGAGAGGACAGGGCTGGCAATCAGCCCCAGCATTTT
NA	TRBV2	NA	TRBJ1-2	CASSEGYGYTF	TGTGCCAGCAGTGAAGGTTATGGCTACACCTTC
NA	TRBV29-1	NA	TRBJ2-7	CSVAQGPSEQYF	TGCAGCGTTGCCCAAGGTCCGTCCGAGCAGTACTTC
NA	TRBV6-6	once	TRBJ1-6	CASSYGADYNSPLHF	TGTGCCAGCAGTTATGGGGCGGATTATAATTCACCCCTCCACTTT